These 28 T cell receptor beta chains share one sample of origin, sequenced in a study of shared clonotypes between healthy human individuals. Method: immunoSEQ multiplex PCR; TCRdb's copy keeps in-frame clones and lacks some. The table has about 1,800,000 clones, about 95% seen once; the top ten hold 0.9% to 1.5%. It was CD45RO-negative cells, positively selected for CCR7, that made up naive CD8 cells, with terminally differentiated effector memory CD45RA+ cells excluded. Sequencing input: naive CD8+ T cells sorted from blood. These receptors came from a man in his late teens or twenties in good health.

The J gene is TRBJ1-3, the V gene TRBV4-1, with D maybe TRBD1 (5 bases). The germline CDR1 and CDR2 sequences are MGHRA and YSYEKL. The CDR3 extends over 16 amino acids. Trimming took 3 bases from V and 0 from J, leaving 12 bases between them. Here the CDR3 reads CASSHVDSSSGNTIYF. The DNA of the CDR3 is TGCGCCAGCAGCCATGTAGACAGCAGCTCTGGAAACACCATATATTTT.

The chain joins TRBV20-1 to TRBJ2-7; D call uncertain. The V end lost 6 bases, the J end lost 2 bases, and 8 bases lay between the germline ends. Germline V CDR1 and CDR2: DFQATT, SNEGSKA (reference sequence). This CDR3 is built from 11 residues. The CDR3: CSAPHTYEQYF. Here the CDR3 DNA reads TGCAGTGCCCCCCACACCTACGAGCAGTACTTC.

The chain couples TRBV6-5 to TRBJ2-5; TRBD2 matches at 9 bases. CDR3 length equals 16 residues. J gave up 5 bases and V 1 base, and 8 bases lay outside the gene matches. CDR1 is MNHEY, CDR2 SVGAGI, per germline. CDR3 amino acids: CASSYWSVAGDETQYF. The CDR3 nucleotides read TGTGCCAGCAGTTACTGGTCGGTAGCGGGAGATGAGACCCAGTACTTC.

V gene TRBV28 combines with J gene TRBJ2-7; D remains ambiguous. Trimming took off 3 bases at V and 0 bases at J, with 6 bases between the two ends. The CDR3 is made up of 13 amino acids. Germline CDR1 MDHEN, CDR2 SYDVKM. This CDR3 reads CASSFTSSYEQYF. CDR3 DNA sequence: TGTGCCAGCAGTTTCACGAGCTCCTACGAGCAGTACTTC. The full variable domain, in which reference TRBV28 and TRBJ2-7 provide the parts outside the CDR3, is DVKVTQSSRYLVKRTGEKVFLECVQDMDHENMFWYRQDPGLGLRLIYFSYDVKMKEKGDIPEGYSVSREKKERFSLILESASTNQTSMYLCASSFTSSYEQYFGPGTRLTVT.

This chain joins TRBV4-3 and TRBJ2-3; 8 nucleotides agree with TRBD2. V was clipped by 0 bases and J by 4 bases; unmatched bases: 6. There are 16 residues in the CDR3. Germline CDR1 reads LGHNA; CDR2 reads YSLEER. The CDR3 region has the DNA TGCGCCAGCAGCCAAGAGCAAGCGGGAGTATCAGATACGCAGTATTTT. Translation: CASSQEQAGVSDTQYF.

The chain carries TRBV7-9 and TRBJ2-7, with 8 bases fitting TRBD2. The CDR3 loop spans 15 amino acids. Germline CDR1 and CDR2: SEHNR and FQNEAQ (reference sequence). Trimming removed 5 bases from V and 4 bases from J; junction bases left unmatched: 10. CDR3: CASSPRGGFDYEQYF. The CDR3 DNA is TGTGCCAGCAGCCCTCGGGGGGGGTTTGATTACGAGCAGTACTTC.

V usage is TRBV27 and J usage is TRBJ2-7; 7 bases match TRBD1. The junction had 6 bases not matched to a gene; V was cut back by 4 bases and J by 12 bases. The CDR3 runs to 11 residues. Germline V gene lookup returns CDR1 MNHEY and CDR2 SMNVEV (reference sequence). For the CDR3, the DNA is TGTGCCAGCAGTTCACGCGACAGGGCGTACTTC. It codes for CASSSRDRAYF.

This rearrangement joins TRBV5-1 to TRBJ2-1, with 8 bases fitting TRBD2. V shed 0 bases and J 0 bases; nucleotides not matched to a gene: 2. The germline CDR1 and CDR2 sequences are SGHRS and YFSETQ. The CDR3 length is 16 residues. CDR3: CASSLGLAPSYNEQFF. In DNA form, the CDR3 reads TGCGCCAGCAGCTTGGGACTAGCGCCCTCCTACAATGAGCAGTTCTTC.

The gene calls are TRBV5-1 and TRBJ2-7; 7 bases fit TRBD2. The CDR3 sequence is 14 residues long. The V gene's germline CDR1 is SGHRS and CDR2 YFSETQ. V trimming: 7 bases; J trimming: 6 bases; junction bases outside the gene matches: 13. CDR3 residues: CASRGGPQSAEQYF. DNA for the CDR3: TGCGCCAGCCGGGGAGGGCCCCAATCCGCCGAGCAGTACTTC.

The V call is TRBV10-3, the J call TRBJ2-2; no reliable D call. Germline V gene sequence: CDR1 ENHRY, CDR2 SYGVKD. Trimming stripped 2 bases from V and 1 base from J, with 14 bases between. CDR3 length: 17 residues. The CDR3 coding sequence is TGTGCCATCAGTGAGCCCAGCTTAATGGGGAACACCGGGGAGCTGTTTTTT. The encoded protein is CAISEPSLMGNTGELFF.

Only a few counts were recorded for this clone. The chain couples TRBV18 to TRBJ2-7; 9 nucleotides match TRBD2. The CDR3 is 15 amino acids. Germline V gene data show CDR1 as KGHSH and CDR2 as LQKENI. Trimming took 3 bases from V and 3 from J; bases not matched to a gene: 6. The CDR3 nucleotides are TGTGCCAGCTCACCCGAGGTAGCGGGGGACTACGAGCAGTACTTC. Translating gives CASSPEVAGDYEQYF.

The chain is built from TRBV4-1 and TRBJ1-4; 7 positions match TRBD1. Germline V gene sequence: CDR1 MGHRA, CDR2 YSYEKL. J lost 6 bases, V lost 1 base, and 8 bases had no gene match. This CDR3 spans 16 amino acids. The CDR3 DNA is TGCGCCAGCAGCCAAGTCCTGACAGGGATGGATGAAAAACTGTTTTTT. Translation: CASSQVLTGMDEKLFF.

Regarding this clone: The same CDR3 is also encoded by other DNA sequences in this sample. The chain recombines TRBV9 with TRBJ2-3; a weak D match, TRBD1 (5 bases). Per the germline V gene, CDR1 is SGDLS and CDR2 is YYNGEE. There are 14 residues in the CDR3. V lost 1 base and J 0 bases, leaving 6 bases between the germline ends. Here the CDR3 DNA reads TGTGCCAGCAGCGTACAGGGTAGCACAGATACGCAGTATTTT. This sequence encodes CASSVQGSTDTQYF.

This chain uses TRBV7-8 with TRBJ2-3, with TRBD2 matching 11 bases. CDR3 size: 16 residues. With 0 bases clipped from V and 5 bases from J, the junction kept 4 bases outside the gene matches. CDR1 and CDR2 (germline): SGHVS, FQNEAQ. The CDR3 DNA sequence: TGTGCCAGCAGCTTAGCACCGACTAGCGGGGTAGATACGCAGTATTTT. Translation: CASSLAPTSGVDTQYF. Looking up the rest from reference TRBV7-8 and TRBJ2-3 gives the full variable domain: GAGVSQSPRYKVAKRGQDVALRCDPISGHVSLFWYQQALGQGPEFLTYFQNEAQLDKSGLPSDRFFAERPEGSVSTLKIQRTQQEDSAVYLCASSLAPTSGVDTQYFGPGTRLTVL.

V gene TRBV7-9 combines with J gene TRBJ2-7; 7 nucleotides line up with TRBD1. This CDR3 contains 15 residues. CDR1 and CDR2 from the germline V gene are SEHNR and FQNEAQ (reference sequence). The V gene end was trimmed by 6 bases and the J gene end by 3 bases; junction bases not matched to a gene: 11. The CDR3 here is CASSPAGTEVYEQYF. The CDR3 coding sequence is TGTGCCAGCAGTCCGGCCGGGACAGAGGTCTACGAGCAGTACTTC.

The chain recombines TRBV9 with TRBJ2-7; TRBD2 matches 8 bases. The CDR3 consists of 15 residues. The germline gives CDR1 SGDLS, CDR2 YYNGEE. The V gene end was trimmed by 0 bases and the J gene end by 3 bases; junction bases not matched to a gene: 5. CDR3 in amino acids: CASSVAGSGVYEQYF. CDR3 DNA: TGTGCCAGCAGCGTAGCTGGTAGCGGGGTCTACGAGCAGTACTTC.

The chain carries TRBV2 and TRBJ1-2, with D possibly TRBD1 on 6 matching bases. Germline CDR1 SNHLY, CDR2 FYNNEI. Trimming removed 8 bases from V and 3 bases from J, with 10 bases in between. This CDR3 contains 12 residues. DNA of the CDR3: TGTGCCAGCCGAGGACAGCACTATGGCTACACCTTC. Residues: CASRGQHYGYTF.

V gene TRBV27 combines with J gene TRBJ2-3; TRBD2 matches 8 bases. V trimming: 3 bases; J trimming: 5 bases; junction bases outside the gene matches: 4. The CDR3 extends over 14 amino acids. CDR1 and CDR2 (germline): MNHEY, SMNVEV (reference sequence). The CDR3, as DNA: TGTGCCAGCAGTTTCTCTGCGGGAGGAGATACGCAGTATTTT. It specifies CASSFSAGGDTQYF.

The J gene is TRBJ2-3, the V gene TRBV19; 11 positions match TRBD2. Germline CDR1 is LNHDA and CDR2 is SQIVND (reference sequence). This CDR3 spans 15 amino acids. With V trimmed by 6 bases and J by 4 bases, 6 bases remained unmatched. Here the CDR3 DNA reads TGTGCCAGTAGACTAGCGGGAGCTAGTGCAGATACGCAGTATTTT. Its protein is CASRLAGASADTQYF.

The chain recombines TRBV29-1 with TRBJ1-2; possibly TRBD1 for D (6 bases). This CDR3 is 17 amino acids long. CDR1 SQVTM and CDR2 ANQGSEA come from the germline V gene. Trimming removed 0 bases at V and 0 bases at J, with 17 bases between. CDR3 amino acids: CSVEDLGWGPSNYGYTF. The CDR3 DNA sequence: TGCAGCGTTGAAGATTTGGGTTGGGGGCCCTCTAACTATGGCTACACCTTC.

The CDR3 loop is CASKWGENTGELFF. The CDR3 DNA reads TGTGCCAGTAAATGGGGGGAAAACACCGGGGAGCTGTTTTTT. V gene TRBV28 combines with J gene TRBJ2-2; tentative D call: TRBD2 (6 bases). This CDR3 comprises 14 residues. Germline assignment: CDR1 MDHEN and CDR2 SYDVKM. Trimming removed 9 bases from V and 2 bases from J, with 13 bases in between.

DNA of the CDR3: TGCGCCAGCAGCCAAGGGCCCGGTGCGGCGGGCGCTAGCACAGATACGCAGTATTTT. Translation gives CASSQGPGAAGASTDTQYF. J is TRBJ2-3 and V is TRBV4-3, with D tentatively TRBD2 (5 bases). The CDR3 runs to 19 residues. The V gene lost 1 base and the J gene lost 0 bases, with 20 bases spanning the gap. Germline V gene lookup returns CDR1 LGHNA and CDR2 YSLEER.

The CDR3 loop is CASSQGASYSEAFF. The CDR3 DNA reads as TGCGCCAGCAGCCAAGGGGCCAGTTATAGTGAAGCTTTCTTT. V and J are TRBV4-3 and TRBJ1-1; D not resolved. Per germline, CDR1 LGHNA and CDR2 YSLEER. Between the trimmed V and J ends, which lost 1 base and 7 bases, there was a span of 13 bases. The CDR3 has 14 amino acids.

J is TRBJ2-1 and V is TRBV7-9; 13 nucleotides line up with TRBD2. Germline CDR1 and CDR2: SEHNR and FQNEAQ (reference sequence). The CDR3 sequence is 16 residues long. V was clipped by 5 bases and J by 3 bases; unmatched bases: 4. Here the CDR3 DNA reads TGTGCCAGCAGCCGGGGACTAGCGGGGAGCTACAATGAGCAGTTCTTC. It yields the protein CASSRGLAGSYNEQFF.

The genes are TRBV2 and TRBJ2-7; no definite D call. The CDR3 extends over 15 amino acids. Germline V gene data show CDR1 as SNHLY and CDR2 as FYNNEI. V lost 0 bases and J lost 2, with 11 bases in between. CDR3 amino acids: CASSEARDLTYEQYF. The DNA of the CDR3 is TGTGCCAGCAGTGAAGCGAGAGATCTCACCTACGAGCAGTACTTC.

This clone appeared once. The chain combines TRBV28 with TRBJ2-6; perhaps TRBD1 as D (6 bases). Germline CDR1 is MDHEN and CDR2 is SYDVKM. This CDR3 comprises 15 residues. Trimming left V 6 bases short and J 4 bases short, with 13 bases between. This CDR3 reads CASRSTGSGANVLTF. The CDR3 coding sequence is TGTGCCAGCAGGTCTACAGGGTCCGGGGCCAACGTCCTGACTTTC.

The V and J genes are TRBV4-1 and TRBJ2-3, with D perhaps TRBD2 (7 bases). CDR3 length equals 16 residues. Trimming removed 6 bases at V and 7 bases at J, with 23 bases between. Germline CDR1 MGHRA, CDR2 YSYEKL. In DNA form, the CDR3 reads TGCGCCAGCAGGCCCCGACTCCGGGAGGACAGATATACGCAGTATTTT. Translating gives CASRPRLREDRYTQYF.

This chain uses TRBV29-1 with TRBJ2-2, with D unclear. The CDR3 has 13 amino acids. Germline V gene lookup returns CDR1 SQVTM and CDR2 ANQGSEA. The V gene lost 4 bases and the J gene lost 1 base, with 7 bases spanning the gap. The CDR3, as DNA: TGCAGCGTTGTCGGCCTGAACACCGGGGAGCTGTTTTTT. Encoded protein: CSVVGLNTGELFF.